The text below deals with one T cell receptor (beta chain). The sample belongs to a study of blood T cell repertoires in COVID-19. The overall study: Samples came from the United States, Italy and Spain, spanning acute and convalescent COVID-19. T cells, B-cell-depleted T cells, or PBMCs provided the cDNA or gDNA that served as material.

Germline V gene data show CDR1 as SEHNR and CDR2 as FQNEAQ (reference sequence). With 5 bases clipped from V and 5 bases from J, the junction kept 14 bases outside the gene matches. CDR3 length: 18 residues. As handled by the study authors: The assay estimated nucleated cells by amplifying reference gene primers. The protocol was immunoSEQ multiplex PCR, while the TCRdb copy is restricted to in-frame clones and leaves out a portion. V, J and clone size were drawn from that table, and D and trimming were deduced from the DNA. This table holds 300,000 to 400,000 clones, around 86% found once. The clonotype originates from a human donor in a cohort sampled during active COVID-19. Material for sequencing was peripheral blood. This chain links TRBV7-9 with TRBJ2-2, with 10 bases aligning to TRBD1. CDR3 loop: CASSPLARDRGWTGELFF. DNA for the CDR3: TGTGCCAGCAGCCCATTAGCCCGGGACAGGGGATGGACCGGGGAGCTGTTTTTT.